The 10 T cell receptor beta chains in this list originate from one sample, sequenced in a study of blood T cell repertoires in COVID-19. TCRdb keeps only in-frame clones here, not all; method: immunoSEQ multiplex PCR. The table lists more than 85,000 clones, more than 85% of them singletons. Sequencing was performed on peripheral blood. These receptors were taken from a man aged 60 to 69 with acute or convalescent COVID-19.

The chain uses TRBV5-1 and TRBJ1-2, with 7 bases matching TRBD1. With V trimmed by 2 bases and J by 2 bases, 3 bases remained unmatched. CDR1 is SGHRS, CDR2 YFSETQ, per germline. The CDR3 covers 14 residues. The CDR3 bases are TGCGCCAGCAGCTTTGGGACAGCGAACTATGGCTACACCTTC. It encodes CASSFGTANYGYTF. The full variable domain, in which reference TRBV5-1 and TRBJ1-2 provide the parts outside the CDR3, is KAGVTQTPRYLIKTRGQQVTLSCSPISGHRSVSWYQQTPGQGLQFLFEYFSETQRNKGNFPGRFSGRQFSNSRSEMNVSTLELGDSALYLCASSFGTANYGYTFGSGTRLTVV.

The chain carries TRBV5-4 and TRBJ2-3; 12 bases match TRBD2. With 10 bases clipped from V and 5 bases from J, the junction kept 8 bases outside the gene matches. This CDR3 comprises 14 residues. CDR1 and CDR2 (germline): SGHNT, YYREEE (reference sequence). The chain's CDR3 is CAGSSGRAIDTQYF. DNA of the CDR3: TGTGCCGGTTCTAGCGGGAGGGCCATAGATACGCAGTATTTT.

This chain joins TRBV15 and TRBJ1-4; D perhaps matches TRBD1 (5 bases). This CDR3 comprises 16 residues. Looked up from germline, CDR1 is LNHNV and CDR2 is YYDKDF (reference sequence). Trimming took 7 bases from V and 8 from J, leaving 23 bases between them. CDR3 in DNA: TGTGCCACCAAGTTGGGGCAGGGAGGCTACGAGGAAAAACTGTTTTTT. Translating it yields CATKLGQGGYEEKLFF.

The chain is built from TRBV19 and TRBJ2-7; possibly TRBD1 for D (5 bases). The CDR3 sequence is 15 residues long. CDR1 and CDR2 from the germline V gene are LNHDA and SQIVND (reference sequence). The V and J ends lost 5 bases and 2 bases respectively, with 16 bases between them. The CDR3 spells CASSDASGSAYEQYF. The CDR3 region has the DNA TGTGCCAGTAGTGACGCGTCAGGGTCGGCCTACGAGCAGTACTTC.

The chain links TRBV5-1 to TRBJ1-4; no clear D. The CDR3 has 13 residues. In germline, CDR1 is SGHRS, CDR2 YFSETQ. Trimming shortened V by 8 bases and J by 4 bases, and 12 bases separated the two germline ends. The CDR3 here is CASTVDRNEKLFF. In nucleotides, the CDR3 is TGCGCCAGTACAGTCGACCGTAATGAAAAACTGTTTTTT.

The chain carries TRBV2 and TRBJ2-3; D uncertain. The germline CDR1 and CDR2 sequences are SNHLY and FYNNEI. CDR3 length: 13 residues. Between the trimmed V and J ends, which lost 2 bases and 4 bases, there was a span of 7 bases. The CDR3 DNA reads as TGTGCCAGCAGTGAAATTGGCCCAGATACGCAGTATTTT. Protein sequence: CASSEIGPDTQYF.

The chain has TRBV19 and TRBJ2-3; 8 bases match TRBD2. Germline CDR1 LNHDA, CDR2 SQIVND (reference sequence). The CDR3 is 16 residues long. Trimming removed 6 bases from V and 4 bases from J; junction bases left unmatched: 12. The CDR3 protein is CASSLASGSLADTQYF. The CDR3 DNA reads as TGTGCCAGTAGCTTGGCCAGCGGGAGTCTCGCAGATACGCAGTATTTT.

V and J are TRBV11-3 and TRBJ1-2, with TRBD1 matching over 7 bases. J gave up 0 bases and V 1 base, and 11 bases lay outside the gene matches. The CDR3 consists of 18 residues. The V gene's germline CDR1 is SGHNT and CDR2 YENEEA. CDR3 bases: TGTGCCAGCAGCTTAGGGTCCCTGAGACAGGGCTCTAACTATGGCTACACCTTC. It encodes CASSLGSLRQGSNYGYTF.

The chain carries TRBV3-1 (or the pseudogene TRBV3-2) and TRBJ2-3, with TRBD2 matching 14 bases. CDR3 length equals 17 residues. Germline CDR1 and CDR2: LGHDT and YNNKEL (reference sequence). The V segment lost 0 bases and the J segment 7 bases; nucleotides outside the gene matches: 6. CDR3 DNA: TGTGCCAGCAGCCAAGATCCGGGACTAGCGGGAGTACATACGCAGTATTTT. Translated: CASSQDPGLAGVHTQYF.

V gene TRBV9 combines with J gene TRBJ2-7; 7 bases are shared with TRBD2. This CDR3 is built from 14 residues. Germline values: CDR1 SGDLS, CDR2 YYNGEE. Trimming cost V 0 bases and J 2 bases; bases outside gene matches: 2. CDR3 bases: TGTGCCAGCAGCGTAGGGGGAGGGACCTACGAGCAGTACTTC. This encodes CASSVGGGTYEQYF.